What follows are 23 T cell receptor beta chains derived from one specimen sequenced in a study of PD-L1 blockade in urothelial cancer. Profiled with immunoSEQ multiplex PCR; TCRdb holds only in-frame clones, not every one. The top ten clones hold 8% to 10% of a sample with 70,000 to 90,000 clones, around 76% of them seen once. The sample in question was PBMCs, obtained around atezolizumab (anti-PD-L1) treatment. The receptor source for this set is a man between 65 and 79 years old with urothelial cancer.

The chain uses TRBV7-9 and TRBJ2-1; unclear D gene. The CDR3 spans 14 residues. Germline V gene lookup returns CDR1 SEHNR and CDR2 FQNEAQ (reference sequence). The ends were cut back, 4 bases at V and 4 bases at J, with 11 bases in the middle. CDR3 DNA: TGTGCCAGCAGCTCGGTCCTCGGGTACAATGAGCAGTTCTTC. Translating it yields CASSSVLGYNEQFF.

This clone was observed a single time. The chain combines TRBV5-4 with TRBJ2-1; weak D call: TRBD2 (7 bases). This CDR3 spans 16 amino acids. Trimming cost V 4 bases and J 4 bases, with 18 bases left between them. Looked up from germline, CDR1 is SGHNT and CDR2 is YYREEE (reference sequence). The CDR3 nucleotides read TGTGCCAGCAGCCTCGGTGGTGCGGGGGCTTACAATGAGCAGTTCTTC. Encoded protein: CASSLGGAGAYNEQFF.

The chain carries TRBV7-9 and TRBJ1-6; D remains unclear. The V end was cut by 4 bases, the J end by 17 bases, with 15 bases between. Per germline, CDR1 SEHNR and CDR2 FQNEAQ (reference sequence). The CDR3 spans 12 residues. This chain's CDR3 is CASSSAGLGVHF. CDR3 sequence (DNA): TGTGCCAGCAGCTCTGCTGGACTGGGCGTCCACTTT.

This chain connects TRBV7-9 to TRBJ2-5; 10 bases agree with TRBD1. The CDR3 loop spans 13 amino acids. V gave up 5 bases and J gave up 5 bases; unmatched junction bases: 2. Germline CDR1 SEHNR, CDR2 FQNEAQ (reference sequence). CDR3: CASSQDRGETQYF. For the CDR3, the DNA is TGTGCCAGCAGCCAGGACAGGGGGGAGACCCAGTACTTC. Full variable domain (remainder filled in from reference TRBV7-9 and TRBJ2-5): DTGVSQNPRHKITKRGQNVTFRCDPISEHNRLYWYRQTLGQGPEFLTYFQNEAQLEKSRLLSDRFSAERPKGSFSTLEIQRTEQGDSAMYLCASSQDRGETQYFGPGTRLLVL.

CDR3 coding DNA: TGTGCCAGCAGTCAGGACAGGGAATACTATGGCTACACCTTC. It is translated as CASSQDREYYGYTF. The chain employs TRBV4-2 and TRBJ1-2, with 8 bases identical to TRBD1. J was trimmed by 3 bases and V by 6 bases; bases with no gene match: 6. The length of the CDR3 is 14 residues. Germline CDR1 and CDR2: LGHNA and YNFKEQ.

This chain's CDR3 is CASSESAGGGGYTF. CDR3 DNA: TGTGCCAGCAGTGAATCGGCAGGGGGAGGTGGCTACACCTTC. The rearrangement joins TRBV2 to TRBJ1-2; 7 nucleotides match TRBD1. Germline CDR1 is SNHLY and CDR2 is FYNNEI. The CDR3 contains 14 residues. The ends lost 2 bases at V and 7 bases at J; junction bases unmatched: 7. Looking up the rest from reference TRBV2 and TRBJ1-2 gives the full variable domain: EPEVTQTPSHQVTQMGQEVILRCVPISNHLYFYWYRQILGQKVEFLVSFYNNEISEKSEIFDDQFSVERPDGSNFTLKIRSTKLEDSAMYFCASSESAGGGGYTFGSGTRLTVV.

The V call is TRBV6-6, the J call TRBJ1-5, with D perhaps matching TRBD1 (5 bases). The ends were cut back, 5 bases at V and 7 bases at J, with 15 bases in the middle. The CDR3 is 14 residues long. Germline V gene lookup returns CDR1 MNHNY and CDR2 SVGAGI (reference sequence). The CDR3 sequence is CASSTGRDGQPQHF. CDR3 sequence (DNA): TGTGCCAGCAGTACGGGGAGGGACGGCCAGCCCCAGCATTTT.

This clone was seen once. The chain uses TRBV13 and TRBJ1-1, with D possibly being TRBD1 (5 bases). The germline V gene has CDR1 PRHDT and CDR2 FYEKMQ (reference sequence). V gave up 7 bases and J gave up 4 bases, with 16 bases separating them. The CDR3 length is 14 residues. The CDR3 bases are TGTGCCAGCACCACCGACAGTAAGAGCACTGAAGCTTTCTTT. Protein: CASTTDSKSTEAFF.

This chain links TRBV6-4 with TRBJ2-5, with D possibly TRBD1 on 6 matching bases. The CDR3 runs 13 residues. The ends were cut back, 6 bases at V and 2 bases at J, with 10 bases in the middle. Germline-derived CDR1 and CDR2 are MRHNA and SNTAGT. CDR3 protein: CASSRDTQETQYF. The CDR3 DNA reads TGTGCCAGCAGCAGGGACACACAAGAGACCCAGTACTTC.

This clone was counted between two and nine times. The J gene is TRBJ2-3, the V gene TRBV6-1; 8 positions agree with TRBD2. The V segment lost 0 bases and the J segment 1 base; nucleotides outside the gene matches: 0. This CDR3 is built from 15 residues. CDR1 is MNHNS, CDR2 SASEGT, per germline. For the CDR3, the DNA is TGTGCCAGCAGTGAAGCGCGGGGGGGCACAGATACGCAGTATTTT. It specifies CASSEARGGTDTQYF.

In its sample, this clone is medium-sized. This chain links TRBV4-1 with TRBJ2-7; 7 nucleotides line up with TRBD1. Germline-derived CDR1 and CDR2 are MGHRA and YSYEKL. With V trimmed by 3 bases and J by 3 bases, 11 bases remained unmatched. The CDR3 extends over 16 amino acids. In DNA, the CDR3 is TGCGCCAGCAGCCAGGAAAAGTCAGGGGGAATCTACGAGCAGTACTTC. It codes for CASSQEKSGGIYEQYF.

In nucleotides, the CDR3 is TGTGCCAGCAGCTTAGTTGGAGGGTACAATGAGCAGTTCTTC. Its protein is CASSLVGGYNEQFF. The chain carries TRBV7-2 and TRBJ2-1, with a possible D match to TRBD2 (6 bases). This CDR3 has 14 amino acids. Trimming cost V 1 base and J 4 bases, with 8 bases left between them. Germline CDR1 and CDR2: SGHTA and FQGNSA.

This chain links TRBV7-8 with TRBJ2-7, with 9 bases identical to TRBD2. Germline-derived CDR1 and CDR2 are SGHVS and FQNEAQ. Losses at the gene ends were 4 bases for V and 5 bases for J; bases not matched to a gene: 6. This CDR3 is built from 14 residues. Here the CDR3 DNA reads TGTGCCAGCAGCTCAGGCCAGCGGGGGGACGAGCAGTACTTC. Translated, it gives CASSSGQRGDEQYF.

This sequence joins TRBV7-9 and TRBJ2-5; D is perhaps TRBD2 (6 bases). The CDR3 runs 14 residues. V was clipped by 5 bases and J by 3 bases, with 13 bases between them. Per germline, CDR1 SEHNR and CDR2 FQNEAQ (reference sequence). The CDR3 loop is CASSHRGMEETQYF. DNA for the CDR3: TGTGCCAGCAGCCACCGGGGGATGGAAGAGACCCAGTACTTC.

V usage is TRBV25-1 and J usage is TRBJ1-5; unclear D gene. Trimming took 2 bases from V and 0 from J, leaving 5 bases between them. Germline V gene sequence: CDR1 MGHDK, CDR2 SYGVNS. The CDR3 consists of 14 residues. In DNA form, the CDR3 reads TGTGCCAGCAGTGAAATCTATAGCAATCAGCCCCAGCATTTT. As protein: CASSEIYSNQPQHF.

This rearrangement joins TRBV7-9 to TRBJ1-5, with D tentatively TRBD1 (5 bases). The V gene's germline CDR1 is SEHNR and CDR2 FQNEAQ (reference sequence). The CDR3 extends over 15 amino acids. V lost 2 bases, J lost 0 bases, and 8 bases lay in between. The CDR3 sequence is CASSLRDYSNQPQHF. CDR3 DNA: TGTGCCAGCAGCTTACGGGACTATAGCAATCAGCCCCAGCATTTT.

This rearrangement joins TRBV5-6 to TRBJ1-1; 8 positions match TRBD1. The CDR3 sequence is 14 residues long. Germline CDR1 SGHDT, CDR2 YYEEEE. V lost 4 bases, J lost 3 bases, and 5 bases stayed unmatched. For the CDR3, the DNA is TGTGCCAGCAGCCCCGGGACAGGCGACACTGAAGCTTTCTTT. It encodes CASSPGTGDTEAFF.

This sequence joins TRBV5-5 and TRBJ2-1; D gene uncertain. The V gene lost 3 bases and the J gene lost 6 bases, with 10 bases spanning the gap. CDR3 size: 13 residues. Germline loops: CDR1 SGHKS, CDR2 YYEKEE (reference sequence). The DNA of the CDR3 is TGTGCCAGCAGCTCGGGTAGTGGCAATGAGCAGTTCTTC. Translated, it gives CASSSGSGNEQFF. The full variable domain, with the rest looked up from reference TRBV5-5 and TRBJ2-1, is DAGVTQSPTHLIKTRGQQVTLRCSPISGHKSVSWYQQVLGQGPQFIFQYYEKEERGRGNFPDRFSARQFPNYSSELNVNALLLGDSALYLCASSSGSGNEQFFGPGTRLTVL.

J is TRBJ2-1 and V is TRBV5-4; 8 bases fit TRBD1. Germline CDR1 SGHNT, CDR2 YYREEE (reference sequence). V dropped 5 bases and J dropped 0; count of bases not matched to a gene: 7. The CDR3 runs 16 residues. CDR3 loop: CASRDRQGISYNEQFF. The CDR3 DNA follows: TGTGCCAGCAGGGACCGACAGGGGATCTCCTACAATGAGCAGTTCTTC. Complete variable domain (other parts from reference TRBV5-4 and TRBJ2-1): ETGVTQSPTHLIKTRGQQVTLRCSSQSGHNTVSWYQQALGQGPQFIFQYYREEENGRGNFPPRFSGLQFPNYSSELNVNALELDDSALYLCASRDRQGISYNEQFFGPGTRLTVL.

The chain links TRBV6-1 to TRBJ1-2; no definite D call. This CDR3 is 14 amino acids long. The V end was cut by 0 bases, the J end by 2 bases, with 7 bases between. Germline V gene sequence: CDR1 MNHNS, CDR2 SASEGT. This chain's CDR3 is CASSEASENYGYTF. In nucleotides, the CDR3 is TGTGCCAGCAGTGAAGCATCAGAAAACTATGGCTACACCTTC.

This chain joins TRBV18 and TRBJ1-6; the match to TRBD1 covers 9 bases. The CDR3 is made up of 15 amino acids. Germline CDR1 and CDR2: KGHSH and LQKENI. With V trimmed by 2 bases and J by 9 bases, 5 bases remained unmatched. The CDR3 here is CASSPGGQGSSPLHF. The DNA of the CDR3 is TGTGCCAGCTCACCAGGGGGACAGGGTAGTTCACCCCTCCACTTT. The full variable domain, rest sourced from reference TRBV18 and TRBJ1-6, is NAGVMQNPRHLVRRRGQEARLRCSPMKGHSHVYWYRQLPEEGLKFMVYLQKENIIDESGMPKERFSAEFPKEGPSILRIQQVVRGDSAAYFCASSPGGQGSSPLHFGNGTRLTVT.

The V and J genes are TRBV10-1 and TRBJ2-4; 7 bases agree with TRBD2. The germline gives CDR1 WNHNN, CDR2 SYGVQD (reference sequence). This CDR3 is built from 16 residues. V gave up 0 bases and J gave up 1 base; unmatched junction bases: 3. This chain's CDR3 is CASSESRGGAKNIQYF. In DNA, the CDR3 is TGCGCCAGCAGTGAGTCGCGCGGGGGTGCCAAAAACATTCAGTACTTC.

The gene calls are TRBV11-2 and TRBJ1-1; 11 bases match TRBD1. CDR3 length equals 14 residues. V lost 3 bases and J lost 5; bases outside the gene matches: 2. The germline V gene has CDR1 SGHAT and CDR2 FQNNGV. The CDR3 nucleotides read TGTGCCAGCAGCTTGGACAGGGGGCAGACTGAAGCTTTCTTT. Its protein is CASSLDRGQTEAFF.